This is a list of T cell receptor beta chains from one sample in a study of response to subunit inactivated influenza vaccine. TCRdb reprocessed the RT-PCR reads with MiXCR, giving one entry per CDR3 protein. Of under 950,000 distinct CDR3 sequences in the sample, less than 25% were seen once. The sample was PBMCs from blood, taken roughly 5 days after vaccination. These receptors came from a man over 45 who received an inactivated influenza vaccine. Both conserved end residues are part of each CDR3. The D gene is left open where the match is weak. A row's size may be missing; if present it is once, few, many or a size class.

TRBV12-3/TRBV12-4	TRBJ2-3	.	.	TGTGCCAGCAGTCCGGGGGCGGCAGATACGCAGTATTTT	CASSPGAADTQYF
TRBV7-2	TRBJ2-3	TRBD1	few	TGTGCCAGCAGGTTGGACAGGGGCTCAGATACGCAGTATTTT	CASRLDRGSDTQYF
TRBV24-1	TRBJ2-3	.	few	TGTGCCACCAGTGACGTTCAGGGGTTTACAGATACGCAGTATTTT	CATSDVQGFTDTQYF
TRBV29-1	TRBJ1-1	TRBD1	few	TGCAGCGTTGAAGCCTACAGGGGATCTAAAGCTTTCTTT	CSVEAYRGSKAFF
TRBV5-1	TRBJ2-3	.	.	TGCGCCAGCAGCTTGGCCGGGCCCCCGTATTTT	CASSLAGPPYF
TRBV20-1	TRBJ2-4	.	.	TGCAGTGCTGGAACAGGCCCCCTAGCCAAAAACATACAGTACTTC	CSAGTGPLAKNIQYF
TRBV29-1	TRBJ2-7	.	.	TGCAGCGTTGAAAGTCGGCAGACCTACGAGCAGTACTTC	CSVESRQTYEQYF
TRBV27	TRBJ1-5	.	.	TGTGCCAGCAGTTTAAGGGGCCAGAGTCGCAATCAGCCCCAGCATTTT	CASSLRGQSRNQPQHF
TRBV11-2	TRBJ1-1	.	.	TGTGCCAGCAGCTTAGATTCCTGGGGTAACACTGAAGCTTTCTTT	CASSLDSWGNTEAFF
TRBV10-3	TRBJ2-2	.	few	TGTGCCATCAGTGAGAAGGGAGGGAACACCGGGGAGCTGTTTTTT	CAISEKGGNTGELFF
TRBV5-1	TRBJ1-5	.	.	TGCGCCAGCAGCTTCACTTCGGGACAGCCCCAGCATTTT	CASSFTSGQPQHF
TRBV11-2	TRBJ1-2	.	few	TGTGCCAGCAGCTCCTGGAAATACTATGGCTACACCTTC	CASSSWKYYGYTF
TRBV5-1	TRBJ2-4	TRBD1	.	TGCGCCAGCAGCCCCAGGGGGCGGGAAAACATTCAGTACTTC	CASSPRGRENIQYF
TRBV20-1	TRBJ2-1	.	.	TGCAGTGCTAGCCCCAAGAACAATGAGCAGTTCTTC	CSASPKNNEQFF
TRBV11-2	TRBJ2-5	.	.	TGTGCCAGCAGCCCGTCGGGGGGCCACCTGTACCAAGAGACCCAGTACTTC	CASSPSGGHLYQETQYF
TRBV12-3/TRBV12-4	TRBJ2-3	.	.	TGTGCCAGCGGGCCGGGCACAAATACGCAGTATTTT	CASGPGTNTQYF
TRBV7-2	TRBJ2-1	.	many	TGTGCCAGCAGCCTCCCTAAGGGCGGGTCCCTCAATGAGCAGTTCTTC	CASSLPKGGSLNEQFF
TRBV18	TRBJ2-3	.	.	TGTGCCAGCTCACCGGGAGTAGGAGATACGCAGTATTTT	CASSPGVGDTQYF
TRBV5-1	TRBJ1-4	.	many	TGCGCCAGCAGCCCGACAGGAACTAATGAAAAACTGTTTTTT	CASSPTGTNEKLFF
TRBV5-1	TRBJ2-5	.	.	TGCGCCAGCAGAGCAAACATGAAGACCCAGTACTTC	CASRANMKTQYF
TRBV3-1	TRBJ2-5	.	many	TGTGCCAGCAGCCAATTTCAAGTGGAGACCCAGTACTTC	CASSQFQVETQYF
TRBV5-4	TRBJ2-1	TRBD2	.	TGTGCCAGCAGCTTGATACTAGCGGCCAATGAGCAGTTCTTC	CASSLILAANEQFF
TRBV2	TRBJ2-7	.	.	TGTGCCAGCAGCCCGCGGACTATCAGCGAGCAGTACTTC	CASSPRTISEQYF
TRBV6-2/TRBV6-3	TRBJ2-7	TRBD1	few	TGTGCCAGCAGTAACACGCGGACAGGGGGCGACGAGCAGTACTTC	CASSNTRTGGDEQYF
TRBV7-3	TRBJ2-1	.	.	TGTGCCAGCAGCCAAGCAGCGGAGACCAATGAGCAGTTCTTC	CASSQAAETNEQFF
TRBV20-1	TRBJ2-7	.	.	TGCAGCGGGCTAATGGGTATGGTATCGGACTACGAGCAGTACTTC	CSGLMGMVSDYEQYF
TRBV18	TRBJ1-1	TRBD1	.	TGTGCCAGCTCACCGAGACAGGGAGAGGAAGCTTTCTTT	CASSPRQGEEAFF
TRBV6-5	TRBJ2-5	.	.	TGTGCCAGCAGTTACTCCGGGGGGCCGAAGCCCCCGCAAGAGACCCAGTACTTC	CASSYSGGPKPPQETQYF
TRBV20-1	TRBJ2-5	TRBD2	.	TGCAGTGCTAGAGAACTGACTAGCTCGGAGACCCAGTACTTC	CSARELTSSETQYF
TRBV27	TRBJ2-7	.	many	TGTGCCAGCAGCTCACTCTGGGCGGGTGCCCCCTACGAGCAGTACTTC	CASSSLWAGAPYEQYF
TRBV28	TRBJ2-1	.	few	TGTGCCAGCAGGCTCCTCAGCTCCTACAATGAGCAGTTCTTC	CASRLLSSYNEQFF
TRBV4-3	TRBJ2-7	.	.	TGCGCCAGCAGCCAAATAGGGACTGGTTCCTACGAGCAGTACTTC	CASSQIGTGSYEQYF
TRBV15	TRBJ2-5	.	once	TGTGCCACCAGCAGATCGCCTCCGGAGGGGGGTCAAGAGACCCAGTACTTC	CATSRSPPEGGQETQYF
TRBV3-1	TRBJ1-6	.	.	TGTGCCAGCAGCCAAGAACTGGGGGGAACCTATAATTCACCCCTCCACTTT	CASSQELGGTYNSPLHF
TRBV12-3/TRBV12-4	TRBJ2-1	.	few	TGTGCCAGCAGTCCCTGGGGCTTCTACAATGAGCAGTTCTTC	CASSPWGFYNEQFF
TRBV5-1	TRBJ2-7	.	once	TGCGCCAGCAGCCCCCTCACCGGGGATGGCGAGCAGTACTTC	CASSPLTGDGEQYF
TRBV18	TRBJ2-3	.	few	TGTGCCAGCTCAGGGGGCGTCAGAGATACGCAGTATTTT	CASSGGVRDTQYF
TRBV15	TRBJ1-1	.	.	TGTGCCACCAGCAGAGAGTCAGGAAGACAGAACACTGAAGCTTTCTTT	CATSRESGRQNTEAFF
TRBV20-1	TRBJ1-6	TRBD1	.	TGCAGTGCATGGACAGGGGGTCAGAATTCACCCCTCCACTTT	CSAWTGGQNSPLHF
TRBV3-1	TRBJ2-7	TRBD2	few	TGTGCCAGCAGCCAACCCGGACTAGCGGGAACCTACGAGCAGTACTTC	CASSQPGLAGTYEQYF
TRBV10-3	TRBJ2-3	.	few	TGTGCCATCACCAGACTGGCGACAGATACGCAGTATTTT	CAITRLATDTQYF
TRBV5-6	TRBJ1-1	TRBD1	few	TGTGCCAGCAGCTTGAGGACAGGGTCCAACACTGAAGCTTTCTTT	CASSLRTGSNTEAFF
TRBV2	TRBJ2-7	.	.	TGTGCCAGCAGTGAAGCGTGGACAGCGGACGAGCAGTACTTC	CASSEAWTADEQYF
TRBV5-6	TRBJ2-2	.	few	TGTGCCAGCAGCTTCTCCGGGACAAGGTCCGTCGGGGAGCTGTTTTTT	CASSFSGTRSVGELFF
TRBV20-1	TRBJ2-7	.	few	TGCAGTATCCGGGACCTCGACGAGCAGTACTTC	CSIRDLDEQYF
TRBV28	TRBJ2-3	TRBD1	.	TGTGCCAGCAGTTTATCCGGACAGGGGAACACAGATACGCAGTATTTT	CASSLSGQGNTDTQYF
TRBV6-5	TRBJ1-1	TRBD1	.	TGTGCCAGCAGGGCTGGGGACAGATCGAACACTGAAGCTTTCTTT	CASRAGDRSNTEAFF
TRBV12-3/TRBV12-4	TRBJ1-2	TRBD1	few	TGTGCCAGCAGAGAGACAGGGAGGGCTAACTATGGCTACACCTTC	CASRETGRANYGYTF
TRBV20-1	TRBJ2-1	.	few	TGCAGTGCTAGTGAGGGCGGTTCATCCTACAATGAGCAGTTCTTC	CSASEGGSSYNEQFF
TRBV10-3	TRBJ1-3	.	few	TGTGCCATCAGTGAGGTGTCCCCGTGGGGGTCAGGAAACACCATATATTTT	CAISEVSPWGSGNTIYF
TRBV24-1	TRBJ2-1	TRBD2	.	TGTGCCACCAGTGCTTTCGGGGGGGACAATGAGCAGTTCTTC	CATSAFGGDNEQFF
TRBV7-8	TRBJ1-1	.	.	TGTGCCAGCAGCTGGGGCAGGGATAGGACTGAAGCTTTCTTT	CASSWGRDRTEAFF
TRBV9	TRBJ2-4	.	few	TGTGCCAGCAGCTATAGAGCAAATGAGCTTGACATTCAGTACTTC	CASSYRANELDIQYF